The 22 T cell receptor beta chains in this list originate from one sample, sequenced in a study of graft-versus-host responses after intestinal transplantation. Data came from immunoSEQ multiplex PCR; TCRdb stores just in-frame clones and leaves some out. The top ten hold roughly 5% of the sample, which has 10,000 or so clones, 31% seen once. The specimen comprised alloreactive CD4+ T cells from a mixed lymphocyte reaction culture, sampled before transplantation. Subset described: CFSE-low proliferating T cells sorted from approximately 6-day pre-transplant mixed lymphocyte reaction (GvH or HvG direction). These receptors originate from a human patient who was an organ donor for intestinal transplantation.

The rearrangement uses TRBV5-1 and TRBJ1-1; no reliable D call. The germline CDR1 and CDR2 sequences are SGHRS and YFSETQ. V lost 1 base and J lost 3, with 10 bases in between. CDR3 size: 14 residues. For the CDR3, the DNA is TGCGCCAGCAGCTTGATGGGTCCGGACACTGAAGCTTTCTTT. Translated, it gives CASSLMGPDTEAFF.

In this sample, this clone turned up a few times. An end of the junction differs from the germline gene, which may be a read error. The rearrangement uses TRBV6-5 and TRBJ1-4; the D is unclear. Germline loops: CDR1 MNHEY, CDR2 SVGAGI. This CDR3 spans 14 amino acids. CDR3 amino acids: CASSYSATNEKLSF. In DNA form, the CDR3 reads TGTGCCAGCAGTTACTCCGCAACTAATGAAAAACTGTCTTTT.

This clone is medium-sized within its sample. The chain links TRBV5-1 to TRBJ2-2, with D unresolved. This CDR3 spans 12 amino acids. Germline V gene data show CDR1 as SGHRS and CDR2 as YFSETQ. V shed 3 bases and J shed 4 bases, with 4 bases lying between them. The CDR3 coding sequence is TGCGCCAGCAGCTACAGCACCGGGGAGCTGTTTTTT. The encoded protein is CASSYSTGELFF.

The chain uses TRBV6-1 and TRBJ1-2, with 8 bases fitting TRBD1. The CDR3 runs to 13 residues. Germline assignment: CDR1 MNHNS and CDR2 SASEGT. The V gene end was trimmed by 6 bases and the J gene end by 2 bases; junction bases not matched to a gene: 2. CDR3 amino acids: CASSRDRNYGYTF. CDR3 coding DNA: TGTGCCAGCAGCCGGGACAGGAACTATGGCTACACCTTC.

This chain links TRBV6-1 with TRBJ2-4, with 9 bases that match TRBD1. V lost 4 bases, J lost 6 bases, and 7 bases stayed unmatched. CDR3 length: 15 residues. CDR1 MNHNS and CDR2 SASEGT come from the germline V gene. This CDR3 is CASSGTGTGLNIQYF. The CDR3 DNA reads TGTGCCAGCAGTGGAACCGGGACAGGGCTAAACATTCAGTACTTC.

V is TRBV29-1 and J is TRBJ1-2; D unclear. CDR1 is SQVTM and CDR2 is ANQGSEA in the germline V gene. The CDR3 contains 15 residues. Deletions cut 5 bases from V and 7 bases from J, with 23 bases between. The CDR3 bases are TGCAGCGTTTCTCGAGGCAGACTGAACTCCCCTGGCTACACCTTC. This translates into CSVSRGRLNSPGYTF.

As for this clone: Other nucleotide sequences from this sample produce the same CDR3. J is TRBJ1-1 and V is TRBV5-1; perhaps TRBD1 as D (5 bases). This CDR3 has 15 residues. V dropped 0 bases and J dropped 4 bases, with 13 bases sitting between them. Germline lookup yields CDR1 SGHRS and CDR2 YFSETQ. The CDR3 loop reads CASSLGRGGVTEAFF. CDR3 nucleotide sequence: TGCGCCAGCAGCTTGGGGCGCGGGGGGGTCACTGAAGCTTTCTTT.

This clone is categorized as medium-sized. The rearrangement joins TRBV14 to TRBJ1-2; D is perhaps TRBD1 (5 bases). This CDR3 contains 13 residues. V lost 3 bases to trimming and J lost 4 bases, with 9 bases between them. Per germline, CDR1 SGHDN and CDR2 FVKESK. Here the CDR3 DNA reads TGTGCCAGCAGCCAGGGACTAAGCTATGGCTACACCTTC. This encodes CASSQGLSYGYTF. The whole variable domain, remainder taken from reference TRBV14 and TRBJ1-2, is EAGVTQFPSHSVIEKGQTVTLRCDPISGHDNLYWYRRVMGKEIKFLLHFVKESKQDESGMPNNRFLAERTGGTYSTLKVQPAELEDSGVYFCASSQGLSYGYTFGSGTRLTVV.

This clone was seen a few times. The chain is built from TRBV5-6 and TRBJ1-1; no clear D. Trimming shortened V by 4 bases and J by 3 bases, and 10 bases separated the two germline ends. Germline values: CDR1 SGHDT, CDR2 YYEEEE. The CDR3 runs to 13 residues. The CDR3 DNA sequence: TGTGCCAGCAGCCGTGACTTTCACACTGAAGCTTTCTTT. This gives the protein CASSRDFHTEAFF.

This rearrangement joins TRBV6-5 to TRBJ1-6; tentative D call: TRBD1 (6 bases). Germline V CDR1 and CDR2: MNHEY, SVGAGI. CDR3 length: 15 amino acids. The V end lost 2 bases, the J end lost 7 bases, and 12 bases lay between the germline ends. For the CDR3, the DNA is TGTGCCAGCAGTTACACAGGGCCAGGCAATTCACCCCTCCACTTT. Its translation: CASSYTGPGNSPLHF.

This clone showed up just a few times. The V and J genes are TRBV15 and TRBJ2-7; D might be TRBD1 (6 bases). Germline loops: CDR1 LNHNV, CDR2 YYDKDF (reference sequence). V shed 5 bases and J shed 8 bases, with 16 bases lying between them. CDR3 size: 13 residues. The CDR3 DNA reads TGTGCCACCAGCTCACTTAGAGGGACACAGCAGTACTTC. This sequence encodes CATSSLRGTQQYF.

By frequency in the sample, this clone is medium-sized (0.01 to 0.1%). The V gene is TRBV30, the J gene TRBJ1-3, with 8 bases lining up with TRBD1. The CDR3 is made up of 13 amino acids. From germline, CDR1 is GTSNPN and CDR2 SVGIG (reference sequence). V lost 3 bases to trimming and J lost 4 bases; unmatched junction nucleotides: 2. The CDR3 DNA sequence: TGTGCCTGGAGGGACAGGGTAGGAAACACCATATATTTT. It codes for CAWRDRVGNTIYF.

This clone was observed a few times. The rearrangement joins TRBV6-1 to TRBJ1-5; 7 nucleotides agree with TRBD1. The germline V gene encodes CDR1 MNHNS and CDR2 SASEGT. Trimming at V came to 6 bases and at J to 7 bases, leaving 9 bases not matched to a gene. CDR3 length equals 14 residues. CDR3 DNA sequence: TGTGCCAGCAGCCCACCCCAGGGGGTACAGCCCCAGCATTTT. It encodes CASSPPQGVQPQHF.

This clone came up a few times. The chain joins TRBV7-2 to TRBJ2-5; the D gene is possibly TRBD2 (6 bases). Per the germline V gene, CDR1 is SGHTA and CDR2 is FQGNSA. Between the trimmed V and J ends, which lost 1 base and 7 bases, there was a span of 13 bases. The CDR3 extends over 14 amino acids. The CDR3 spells CASSLEEGLRTQYF. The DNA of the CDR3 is TGTGCCAGCAGCTTAGAGGAGGGATTGAGGACCCAGTACTTC. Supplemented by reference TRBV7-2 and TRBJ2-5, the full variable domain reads GAGVSQSPSNKVTEKGKDVELRCDPISGHTALYWYRQSLGQGLEFLIYFQGNSAPDKSGLPSDRFSAERTGGSVSTLTIQRTQQEDSAVYLCASSLEEGLRTQYFGPGTRLLVL.

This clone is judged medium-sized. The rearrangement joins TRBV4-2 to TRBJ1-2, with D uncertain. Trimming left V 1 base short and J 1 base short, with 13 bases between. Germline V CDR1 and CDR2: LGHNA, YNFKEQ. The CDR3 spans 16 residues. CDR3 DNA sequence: TGTGCCAGCAGCCAAGGGGAACCGCGGAATAACTATGGCTACACCTTC. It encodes CASSQGEPRNNYGYTF.

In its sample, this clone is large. In DNA, the CDR3 is TGTGCCAGTACCCGGGTTTGGGGCAGGAATTCACCCCTCCACTTT. It encodes CASTRVWGRNSPLHF. The chain links TRBV19 to TRBJ1-6, with D perhaps matching TRBD1 (5 bases). The CDR3 is made up of 15 amino acids. V lost 7 bases, J lost 7 bases, and 17 bases lay in between. From germline, CDR1 is LNHDA and CDR2 SQIVND (reference sequence).

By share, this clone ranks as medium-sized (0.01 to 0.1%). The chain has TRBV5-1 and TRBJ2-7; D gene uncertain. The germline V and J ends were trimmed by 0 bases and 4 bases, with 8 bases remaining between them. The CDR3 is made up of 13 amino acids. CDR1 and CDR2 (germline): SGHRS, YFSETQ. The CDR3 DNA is TGCGCCAGCAGCTTGGTCGGCAGATACGAGCAGTACTTC. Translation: CASSLVGRYEQYF.

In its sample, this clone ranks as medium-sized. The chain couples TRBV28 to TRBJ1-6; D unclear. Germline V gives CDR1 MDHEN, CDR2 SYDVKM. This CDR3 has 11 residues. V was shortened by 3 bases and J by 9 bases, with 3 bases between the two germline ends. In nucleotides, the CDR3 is TGTGCCAGCAGTTTGGGTTCACCCCTCCACTTT. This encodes CASSLGSPLHF.

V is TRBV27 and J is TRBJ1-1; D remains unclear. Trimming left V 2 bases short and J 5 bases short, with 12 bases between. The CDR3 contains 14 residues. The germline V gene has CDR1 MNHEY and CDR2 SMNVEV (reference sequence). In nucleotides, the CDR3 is TGTGCCAGCAGTTTAACTAGGGTTCAGACTGAAGCTTTCTTT. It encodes CASSLTRVQTEAFF.

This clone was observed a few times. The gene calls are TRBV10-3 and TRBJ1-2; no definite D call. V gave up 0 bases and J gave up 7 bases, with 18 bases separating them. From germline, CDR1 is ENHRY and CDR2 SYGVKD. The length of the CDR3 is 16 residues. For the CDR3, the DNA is TGTGCCATCAGTGAGTCTGGGTCCTTTACTAGTAGTGGCTACACCTTC. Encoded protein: CAISESGSFTSSGYTF.

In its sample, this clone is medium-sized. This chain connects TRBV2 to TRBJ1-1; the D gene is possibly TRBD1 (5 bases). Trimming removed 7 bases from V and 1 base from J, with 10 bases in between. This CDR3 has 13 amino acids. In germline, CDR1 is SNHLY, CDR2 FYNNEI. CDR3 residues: CASILQENTEAFF. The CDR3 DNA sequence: TGTGCCAGCATTTTACAGGAGAACACTGAAGCTTTCTTT.

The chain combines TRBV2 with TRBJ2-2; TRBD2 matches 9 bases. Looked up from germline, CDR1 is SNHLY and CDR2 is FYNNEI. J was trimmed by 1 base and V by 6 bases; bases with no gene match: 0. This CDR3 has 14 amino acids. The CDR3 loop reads CASRTSGNTGELFF. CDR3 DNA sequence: TGTGCCAGCAGGACTAGCGGGAACACCGGGGAGCTGTTTTTT.